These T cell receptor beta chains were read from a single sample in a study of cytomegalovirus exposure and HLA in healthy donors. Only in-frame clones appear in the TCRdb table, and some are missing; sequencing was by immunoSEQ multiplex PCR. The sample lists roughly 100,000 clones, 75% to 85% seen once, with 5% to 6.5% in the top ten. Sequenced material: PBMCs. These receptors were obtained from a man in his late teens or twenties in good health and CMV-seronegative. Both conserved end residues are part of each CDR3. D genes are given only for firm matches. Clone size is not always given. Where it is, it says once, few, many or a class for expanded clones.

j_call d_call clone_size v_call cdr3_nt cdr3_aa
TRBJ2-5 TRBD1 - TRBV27 TGTGCCACTTCGACAGGGTATCAAGAGACCCAGTACTTC CATSTGYQETQYF
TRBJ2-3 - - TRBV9 TGTGCCAGCAGGGGCCCTCACACAGATACGCAGTATTTT CASRGPHTDTQYF
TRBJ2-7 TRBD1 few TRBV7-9 TGTGCCAGCAGCTCGCGAATAGTGGCCCCGGGACAGGGTTTTCACTTC CASSSRIVAPGQGFHF
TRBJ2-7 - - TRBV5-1 TGCGCCAGCCGCCGGGACACCTACGAGCAGTACTTC CASRRDTYEQYF
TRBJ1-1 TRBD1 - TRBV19 TGTGCCAGTAGTGGCAGGGGGCAGCAAAGGAACACTGAAGCTTTCTTT CASSGRGQQRNTEAFF
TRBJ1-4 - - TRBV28 TGTGCCAGCAGTCTGACAGGCGAAAAACTGTTTTTT CASSLTGEKLFF
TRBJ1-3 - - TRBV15 TGTGCCACCAGCTCCAGCGGGGCTCGTGGAAACACCATATATTTT CATSSSGARGNTIYF
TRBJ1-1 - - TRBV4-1 TGCGCCAGCAGCCAACAACGACACCTCATGGGAGCTTTCTTT CASSQQRHLMGAFF
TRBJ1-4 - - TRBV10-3 TGTGCCATCAGTCCGATCCAGGGAGGTGAAAAACTGTTTTTT CAISPIQGGEKLFF
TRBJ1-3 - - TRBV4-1 TGCGCCAGCAGCCAAGACTTGGGCAGCTCTGGAAACACCATATATTTT CASSQDLGSSGNTIYF
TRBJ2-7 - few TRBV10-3 TGTGCCATCCAGGACACGACCAACGAGCAGTACTTC CAIQDTTNEQYF
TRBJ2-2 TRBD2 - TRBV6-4 TGTGCCAGCAGTCGAACTAGCGACACCGGGGAGCTGTTTTTT CASSRTSDTGELFF
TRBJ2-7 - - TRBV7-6 TGTGCCAGCAGCACACGAGCGGCCTTGGAGCAGTACTTC CASSTRAALEQYF
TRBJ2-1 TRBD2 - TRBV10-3 TGTGCCATCAGTGAGTCACAAGCTAGCGGGGACAACAATGAGCAGTTCTTC CAISESQASGDNNEQFF
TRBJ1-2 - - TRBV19 TGTGCCAGTAGTATAACAGGTCCCGCAACGGCTAACTATGGCTACACCTTC CASSITGPATANYGYTF
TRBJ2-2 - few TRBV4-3 TGCGCCAGCAGCGGCTGGTGGACTGACGAAACCGGGGAGCTGTTTTTT CASSGWWTDETGELFF
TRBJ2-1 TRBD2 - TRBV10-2 TGCGCCAGCAGTGACAAAACTAGCGGGTACAATGAGCAGTTCTTC CASSDKTSGYNEQFF
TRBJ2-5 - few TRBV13 TGTGCCAGCAGCTTAGGACAGGGGAGGTCGGCAGAGACCCAGTACTTC CASSLGQGRSAETQYF
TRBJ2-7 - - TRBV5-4 TGTGCCAGCAGCTTGGACGGCTCCCCGGAGTACGAGCAGTACTTC CASSLDGSPEYEQYF
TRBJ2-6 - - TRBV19 TGTGCCACTCAGAGAGGAGGTTCCGGGGCCAACGTCCTGACTTTC CATQRGGSGANVLTF
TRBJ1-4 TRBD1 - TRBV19 TGTGCCAGTAGTATTTCGACAGGGGCGGGTGAAAAACTGTTTTTT CASSISTGAGEKLFF
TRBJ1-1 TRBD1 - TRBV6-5 TGTGCCAGCAGTTACTCGATGGGACAGAGGCCTTTCTTT CASSYSMGQRPFF
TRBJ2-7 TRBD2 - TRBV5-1 TGCGCCAGCAGCTTGAGCCTAGCGGGCACCTACGAGCAGTACTTC CASSLSLAGTYEQYF